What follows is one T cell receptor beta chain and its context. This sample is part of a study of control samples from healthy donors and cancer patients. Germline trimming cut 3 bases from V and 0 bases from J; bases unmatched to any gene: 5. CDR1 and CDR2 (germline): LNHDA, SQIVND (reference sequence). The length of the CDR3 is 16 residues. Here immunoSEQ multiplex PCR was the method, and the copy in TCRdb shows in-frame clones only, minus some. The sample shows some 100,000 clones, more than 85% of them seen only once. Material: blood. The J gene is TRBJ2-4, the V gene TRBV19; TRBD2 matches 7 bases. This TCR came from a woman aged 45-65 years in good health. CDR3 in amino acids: CASSMAGEVAKNIQYF. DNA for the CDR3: TGTGCCAGTAGTATGGCGGGAGAAGTAGCCAAAAACATTCAGTACTTC.